This T cell receptor beta chain was sequenced in a study of shared clonotypes between healthy human individuals. General study results and limits: Rarefaction showed sorted-subset sequencing was incomplete despite large depth.

Details on this clone: The antigen remains undetermined.

The assay was immunoSEQ multiplex PCR, and TCRdb's table has in-frame clones only and misses some. The table includes hundreds of thousands of clones, about 96% detected once. Positive CCR7 selection of CD45RO-negative cells yielded the naive CD8 cells, and terminally differentiated effector memory CD45RA+ cells were excluded. The CDR3 is 15 amino acids. With 7 bases clipped from V and 0 bases from J, the junction kept 9 bases outside the gene matches. Germline assignment: CDR1 SQVTM and CDR2 ANQGSEA. This TCR was sampled from a woman aged 30 to 39 in good health. The sequencing input was naive CD8+ T cells sorted from blood. The chain links TRBV29-1 to TRBJ2-1; 7 positions agree with TRBD1. CDR3: CSAMTGSSSYNEQFF. CDR3 DNA: TGCAGCGCCATGACAGGGTCAAGCTCCTACAATGAGCAGTTCTTC.